These 21 T cell receptor beta chains originate from one sample sequenced in a study of vaccination and CD4 T cells after COVID-19. Specified treatment: roughly 10-day PBMC culture with coronavirus spike peptide pools or control peptides (ViraFEST assay). With the Oncomine TCR Beta short-read assay, DNA from cultured CD4+ T cells was sequenced. Each CDR3 protein is one row after TCRdb ran MiXCR on the PCR reads. The table includes roughly 8,300 distinct CDR3 sequences, 61% detected once. These receptors have no known antigen. The sample in question was cultured CD4+ T cells from blood, obtained after SARS-CoV-2 vaccination. The source of these receptors is a human donor with COVID-19.

The chain joins TRBV7-2 to TRBJ1-6; D not certain. The V end lost 2 bases, the J end lost 7 bases, and 9 bases lay between the germline ends. CDR3 length: 14 amino acids. CDR1 is SGHTA, CDR2 FQGNSA, per germline. In DNA form, the CDR3 reads TGTGCCAGCAGCTTAAGGTCCGGGAATTCACCCCTCCACTTT. It is translated as CASSLRSGNSPLHF.

About this clonotype: Relative to the germline gene, one junction end is altered; a read error may explain this. This sequence joins TRBV4-3 and TRBJ2-5; 12 bases fit TRBD2. CDR3 length equals 16 residues. CDR1 is LGHNA, CDR2 YSLEER, per germline. The CDR3 sequence is CASSQGTSGLQESQYF. The CDR3 coding sequence is TGCGCCAGCAGCCAGGGGACTAGCGGGCTCCAAGAGTCCCAGTACTTC.

In this sample, this clonotype is large. This chain links TRBV6-5 with TRBJ1-2; D gene ambiguous. This CDR3 region has 15 residues. CDR1 MNHEY and CDR2 SVGAGI come from the germline V gene. Trimming removed 3 bases from V and 8 bases from J, with 19 bases in between. CDR3 sequence: CASSYTSGSLDGYTF. As DNA, the CDR3 is TGTGCCAGCAGTTATACCTCCGGGTCCTTAGACGGCTACACCTTC.

The CDR3 loop reads CASSYGPKWGSGANVLTF. The DNA for the CDR3 is TGTGCCAGCAGTTACGGACCAAAGTGGGGGTCTGGGGCCAACGTCCTGACTTTC. The J gene is TRBJ2-6, the V gene TRBV6-5; TRBD1 or TRBD2 may be the D gene (5 bases each). V lost 2 bases and J lost 1, with 15 bases in between. This CDR3 spans 18 amino acids. CDR1 is MNHEY, CDR2 SVGAGI, per germline.

This clonotype was detected a few times. V usage is TRBV7-2 and J usage is TRBJ2-3; TRBD1 is a possible D gene (5 bases). With 2 bases removed from V and 3 bases from J, the gap between germline ends came to 18 bases. This CDR3 is 17 amino acids long. Germline V gene sequence: CDR1 SGHTA, CDR2 FQGNSA. CDR3: CASSLMGPGWGTDTQYF. CDR3 DNA: TGTGCCAGCAGCTTAATGGGGCCAGGATGGGGAACAGATACGCAGTATTTT.

By frequency in the sample, this clonotype is medium-sized. The chain is built from TRBV5-4 and TRBJ2-2; possible D gene TRBD1, 5 bases. Germline-derived CDR1 and CDR2 are SGHNT and YYREEE (reference sequence). Trimming pared 1 base from V and 5 bases from J, leaving 9 bases between. This CDR3 has 14 amino acids. In DNA, the CDR3 is TGTGCCAGCAGCTTGTTAAGGGGTACCGGGGAGCTGTTTTTT. Protein product: CASSLLRGTGELFF.

The V call is TRBV11-1, the J call TRBJ1-6; a weak D match, TRBD1 (5 bases). This CDR3 is 13 amino acids long. Trimming removed 3 bases from V and 11 bases from J, with 11 bases in between. Per the germline V gene, CDR1 is SGHAT and CDR2 is FQDESV (reference sequence). DNA of the CDR3: TGTGCCAGCAGCTTCTTGGGGGTAGCACCCCTCCACTTT. Amino acids: CASSFLGVAPLHF.

The chain recombines TRBV20-1 with TRBJ1-5; the D gene is possibly TRBD1 (5 bases). CDR3 length: 12 residues. In germline, CDR1 is DFQATT, CDR2 SNEGSKA (reference sequence). V lost 0 bases and J 6 bases, leaving 6 bases between the germline ends. CDR3 DNA: TGCAGTGCTAGAGATGGGGGTCAGCCCCAGCATTTT. Amino acid sequence: CSARDGGQPQHF.

The chain recombines TRBV7-9 with TRBJ2-6; D uncertain. The CDR3 covers 15 residues. Germline CDR1 SEHNR, CDR2 FQNEAQ (reference sequence). The ends were cut back, 6 bases at V and 4 bases at J, with 13 bases in the middle. The CDR3 loop is CASSFEAAGANVLTF. The CDR3 DNA is TGTGCCAGCAGTTTTGAGGCGGCCGGGGCCAACGTCCTGACTTTC.

A single count supports this clonotype. The chain couples TRBV6-5 to TRBJ2-7, with D perhaps assigned TRBD1 or TRBD2 (5 bases each). Germline CDR1 MNHEY, CDR2 SVGAGI. The CDR3 is 15 residues long. V lost 3 bases to trimming and J lost 0 bases, with 12 bases between them. CDR3 in amino acids: CASSYGTASSYEQYF. The CDR3 DNA sequence: TGTGCCAGCAGTTATGGGACGGCGAGCTCCTACGAGCAGTACTTC.

This chain connects TRBV6-1 to TRBJ2-7, with 8 positions matching TRBD1. Per germline, CDR1 MNHNS and CDR2 SASEGT. V lost 5 bases, J lost 4 bases, and 7 bases stayed unmatched. This CDR3 region has 14 residues. CDR3 coding DNA: TGTGCCAGCAGTCCACCAGGGGGCCGATACGAGCAGTACTTC. This translates into CASSPPGGRYEQYF.

This clonotype has only a few counts. This sequence joins TRBV7-6 and TRBJ2-5; D is unresolved. The CDR3 is 12 residues long. Germline CDR1 and CDR2: SGHVS and FNYEAQ. Trimming pared 0 bases from V and 5 bases from J, leaving 4 bases between. This chain's CDR3 is CASSLAGETQYF. The CDR3, as DNA: TGTGCCAGCAGCTTAGCCGGGGAGACCCAGTACTTC.

The chain employs TRBV20-1 and TRBJ2-7, with a possible D match to TRBD1 (5 bases). V dropped 3 bases and J dropped 0 bases, with 18 bases sitting between them. Germline V gene lookup returns CDR1 DFQATT and CDR2 SNEGSKA (reference sequence). The CDR3 has 16 residues. The CDR3 DNA reads as TGCAGTGCTAGGCCCGAGTCCGGTGACAGCTCCTACGAGCAGTACTTC. Translating it yields CSARPESGDSSYEQYF.

The CDR3 loop is CATRQGTAEVQPQHF. DNA of the CDR3: TGTGCCACCCGACAGGGGACAGCGGAGGTTCAGCCCCAGCATTTT. The gene calls are TRBV6-2 or TRBV6-3 and TRBJ1-5, with 8 bases matching TRBD1. CDR1 is MNHEY and CDR2 is SVGEGT in the germline V gene. CDR3 length: 15 residues. V lost 10 bases and J lost 6; bases outside the gene matches: 14.

The V call is TRBV30, the J call TRBJ1-5, with no clear D. Germline CDR1 and CDR2: GTSNPN and SVGIG (reference sequence). The CDR3 is made up of 14 amino acids. V was clipped by 0 bases and J by 5 bases, with 11 bases between them. CDR3 protein: CAWSVAYRDQPQHF. The CDR3 nucleotides are TGTGCCTGGAGTGTGGCATATAGGGATCAGCCCCAGCATTTT.

This rearrangement joins TRBV6-4 to TRBJ2-2; D is unclear. V was clipped by 6 bases and J by 4 bases, with 12 bases between them. The CDR3 covers 14 residues. The V gene's germline CDR1 is MRHNA and CDR2 SNTAGT. The CDR3 DNA sequence: TGTGCCAGCAGCCCCAGTCCGGGCACCGGGGAGCTGTTTTTT. Translated, it gives CASSPSPGTGELFF.

This clonotype was picked up a small number of times. The chain has TRBV7-2 and TRBJ2-3, with TRBD2 as a possible D gene (8 bases). The CDR3 length is 15 residues. The V gene lost 10 bases and the J gene lost 6 bases, with 23 bases spanning the gap. Germline lookup yields CDR1 SGHTA and CDR2 FQGNSA. CDR3 protein: CATRRSGIQGDTQYF. The CDR3 nucleotides read TGTGCCACTCGGCGTAGCGGGATACAGGGGGATACGCAGTATTTT.

The chain joins TRBV7-2 to TRBJ2-3, with D unclear. The CDR3 runs 12 residues. Germline values: CDR1 SGHTA, CDR2 FQGNSA. V lost 5 bases and J lost 6, with 9 bases in between. This CDR3 reads CASSGYKDTQYF. The CDR3 DNA reads TGTGCCAGCAGCGGATATAAGGATACGCAGTATTTT.

The genes are TRBV20-1 and TRBJ2-5; 9 nucleotides agree with TRBD1. Per the germline V gene, CDR1 is DFQATT and CDR2 is SNEGSKA (reference sequence). This CDR3 comprises 14 residues. V lost 3 bases, J lost 4 bases, and 6 bases stayed unmatched. In DNA form, the CDR3 reads TGCAGTGCTAGCCTGACAGGGGGGATAGAGACCCAGTACTTC. Translated: CSASLTGGIETQYF.

Remarks on this clonotype: A much larger clone sits a single nucleotide away, making a read error possible. The chain joins TRBV12-3 or TRBV12-4 to TRBJ1-2; D might be TRBD1 (6 bases). This CDR3 is 15 amino acids long. As DNA, the CDR3 is TGTGCCAGCAGGCCCCTGGACAGCTTGATTCATGGCTACGCCTTC. Amino acid sequence: CASRPLDSLIHGYAF.

J is TRBJ1-2 and V is TRBV30, with 7 bases that match TRBD1. Germline CDR1 is GTSNPN and CDR2 is SVGIG (reference sequence). V lost 3 bases to trimming and J lost 8 bases; unmatched junction nucleotides: 12. The CDR3 extends over 14 amino acids. This chain's CDR3 is CAWSYGDSGGGYTF. The CDR3 nucleotides are TGTGCCTGGAGCTACGGGGACAGCGGCGGCGGCTACACCTTC.